This T cell receptor beta chain was captured by sequencing in a study of T cell changes during pregnancy in multiple sclerosis (dated by TCRdb to between 2019 and 2020). For the study in its entirety: Changes in the T cell repertoire over the course of pregnancy were examined in this study in women with multiple sclerosis.

The library was produced with the immunoSEQ multiplex PCR assay. The immuneACCESS repertoire file appears here via TCRdb, limited to in-frame rearrangements. These files lack a portion of the clones; in checked studies, under half of the deficit traces to unresolved V genes, and the cause of the others is not known. The sample table records over 85,000 clones; 75% to 95% of these occur just once. Around 0.76% of the sample lies in the top ten. From the cysteine through the phenylalanine, the CDR3 covers 15 amino acids. The sequence is cut down to CDR3 DNA, 45 bases in frame from base 1. After removal of 7 bases from V and 3 bases from J, the junction retains 7 bases not matched to a gene. Reading the germline V gene gives CDR1 LGHNT and CDR2 FRNRAP. Remarks on this clone: Its target antigen remains unknown. Per-base quality was not reported, and no clone a single base away is much larger than it.

Material: peripheral blood, obtained in the second trimester of pregnancy. The sequence came from a female donor in good health, enrolled as a control in a pregnancy study. This receptor chain uses TRBV12-5 and TRBJ2-2, and TRBD1 matches 8 of the central bases. The encoded CDR3 is CASARQGWDTGELFF. The DNA reads TGTGCTAGTGCCCGACAGGGGTGGGACACCGGGGAGCTGTTTTTT.